This entry lists 27 T cell receptor beta chains sequenced from one sample in a study of T cell repertoires in cytomegalovirus infection. TCRdb passed the reads through MiXCR, listing each CDR3 protein once. The table includes 250,000 to 300,000 distinct CDR3 sequences, around 25% detected once. Sequencing was carried out using PBMCs. The receptor source for this set is a human donor in good health (CMV status not recorded). Some clones in this sample may be carry-over from other donors' samples.

The genes are TRBV20-1 and TRBJ2-2; 13 bases are a match to TRBD2. Germline V lookup: CDR1 DFQATT, CDR2 SNEGSKA (reference sequence). The CDR3 has 15 amino acids. The trim removed 6 bases at V and 6 bases at J, leaving 7 bases unmatched. The CDR3 sequence is CSAPRTSGGSGELFF. In DNA, the CDR3 is TGCAGTGCCCCCCGGACTAGCGGGGGCTCCGGGGAGCTGTTTTTT.

The chain joins TRBV29-1 to TRBJ2-3; D is ambiguous. Germline V gene lookup returns CDR1 SQVTM and CDR2 ANQGSEA. There are 12 residues in the CDR3. The V end lost 5 bases, the J end lost 6 bases, and 12 bases lay between the germline ends. CDR3 loop: CSVHQVGDTQYF. The CDR3 region has the DNA TGCAGCGTTCACCAGGTCGGGGATACGCAGTATTTT.

This clonotype was detected a few times. This chain connects TRBV7-8 to TRBJ2-3; no definite D call. From germline, CDR1 is SGHVS and CDR2 FQNEAQ. The CDR3 runs 16 residues. V was trimmed by 2 bases and J by 0 bases, leaving 12 bases between them. The CDR3 region has the DNA TGTGCCAGCAGCTTAAGGCCATCATCTAGCACAGATACGCAGTATTTT. Translating it yields CASSLRPSSSTDTQYF.

This chain links TRBV7-6 with TRBJ2-7; D perhaps matches TRBD2 (5 bases). Trimming took off 0 bases at V and 4 bases at J, with 10 bases between the two ends. CDR1 is SGHVS, CDR2 FNYEAQ, per germline. This CDR3 spans 14 amino acids. Here the CDR3 reads CASSLAHPGYEQYF. CDR3 bases: TGTGCCAGCAGCTTAGCGCATCCGGGGTACGAGCAGTACTTC.

There are many counts of this clonotype. The chain recombines TRBV7-2 with TRBJ2-1; 7 bases match TRBD2. The CDR3 covers 13 residues. After removal of 5 bases from V and 8 bases from J, the junction contained 6 bases not matched to a gene. Looked up from germline, CDR1 is SGHTA and CDR2 is FQGNSA. As DNA, the CDR3 is TGTGCCAGCAGCACTACCGGGGGGTATGAGCAGTTCTTC. Protein sequence: CASSTTGGYEQFF.

The J gene is TRBJ1-1, the V gene TRBV4-3; D unresolved. CDR1 and CDR2 (germline): LGHNA, YSLEER. The V end lost 2 bases, the J end lost 1 base, and 5 bases lay between the germline ends. The CDR3 loop spans 13 amino acids. The CDR3 nucleotides are TGCGCCAGCAGCCAAACCTCGAACACTGAAGCTTTCTTT. Translated, it gives CASSQTSNTEAFF.

At least ten counts were recorded for this clonotype. V and J are TRBV7-2 and TRBJ1-5, with D perhaps TRBD1 (5 bases). The length of the CDR3 is 19 residues. V dropped 2 bases and J dropped 5 bases, with 25 bases sitting between them. In germline, CDR1 is SGHTA, CDR2 FQGNSA. DNA of the CDR3: TGTGCCAGCAGCTTAAGAGCTATGGGTGTCGGGAGGGGCGATCAGCCCCAGCATTTT. It is translated as CASSLRAMGVGRGDQPQHF.

This chain links TRBV7-2 with TRBJ2-1; 11 bases are shared with TRBD2. Germline V lookup: CDR1 SGHTA, CDR2 FQGNSA. CDR3 length: 16 residues. The junction had 9 bases not matched to a gene; V was cut back by 5 bases and J by 6 bases. The CDR3 sequence: CASSQHRLAGFNEQFF. The CDR3 DNA follows: TGTGCCAGCAGCCAACACCGACTAGCGGGATTCAATGAGCAGTTCTTC.

This chain uses TRBV12-3 or TRBV12-4 with TRBJ1-1, with no clear D. The germline V and J ends were trimmed by 5 bases and 6 bases, with 19 bases remaining between them. CDR3 size: 15 residues. DNA of the CDR3: TGTGCCAGCAGTCCCCCGGTCGGGGATTTGGCTGAAGCTTTCTTT. This translates into CASSPPVGDLAEAFF.

The chain carries TRBV5-4 and TRBJ2-3; 8 bases are shared with TRBD2. Germline V gives CDR1 SGHNT, CDR2 YYREEE (reference sequence). V shed 5 bases, J shed 1 base, and the junction held 6 bases outside the gene matches. The CDR3 sequence is 15 residues long. This CDR3 is CASSAGTRGTDTQYF. The CDR3 DNA reads TGTGCCAGCAGTGCCGGGACTAGGGGCACAGATACGCAGTATTTT.

The CDR3 loop is CASSVGQGNQPQHF. CDR3 coding DNA: TGTGCCAGCAGTGTCGGGCAGGGCAATCAGCCCCAGCATTTT. V is TRBV2 and J is TRBJ1-5; D gene ambiguous. Germline values: CDR1 SNHLY, CDR2 FYNNEI. CDR3 length: 14 residues. V shed 4 bases and J shed 2 bases, with 9 bases lying between them.

This clonotype was seen a handful of times. The V and J genes are TRBV19 and TRBJ2-1, with 10 bases fitting TRBD2. This CDR3 has 15 amino acids. J was trimmed by 4 bases and V by 7 bases; bases with no gene match: 7. CDR1 is LNHDA, CDR2 SQIVND, per germline (reference sequence). CDR3 region: CASTFTSGVYNEQFF. DNA of the CDR3: TGTGCCAGTACCTTCACTAGCGGGGTTTACAATGAGCAGTTCTTC.

The V and J genes are TRBV20-1 and TRBJ2-7; D may be TRBD2 (5 bases). CDR3 size: 13 residues. Germline loops: CDR1 DFQATT, CDR2 SNEGSKA (reference sequence). Deletions cut 3 bases from V and 3 bases from J, with 12 bases between. The DNA of the CDR3 is TGCAGTGCTAGTCCAAAACTAGGCTACGAGCAGTACGTC. Amino acids: CSASPKLGYEQYV.

The J gene is TRBJ2-7, the V gene TRBV5-6; 9 bases agree with TRBD1. The germline CDR1 and CDR2 sequences are SGHDT and YYEEEE. Losses at the gene ends were 3 bases for V and 4 bases for J; bases not matched to a gene: 8. The CDR3 has 15 residues. CDR3 sequence reads: CASSWGGTGSYEQYF. CDR3 sequence (DNA): TGTGCCAGCAGCTGGGGCGGGACAGGGAGTTACGAGCAGTACTTC.

The CDR3 region has the DNA TGTGCCAGCAGCGAACTACAGGGAGGCTATGGCTACACCTTC. It is translated as CASSELQGGYGYTF. The chain couples TRBV7-6 to TRBJ1-2; possibly TRBD1 for D (6 bases). Looked up from germline, CDR1 is SGHVS and CDR2 is FNYEAQ. Deletions cut 5 bases from V and 4 bases from J, with 14 bases between. The CDR3 sequence is 14 residues long. The entire variable domain, with the rest obtained from reference TRBV7-6 and TRBJ1-2, is as follows: GAGVSQSPRYKVTKRGQDVALRCDPISGHVSLYWYRQALGQGPEFLTYFNYEAQQDKSGLPNDRFSAERPEGSISTLTIQRTEQRDSAMYRCASSELQGGYGYTFGSGTRLTVV.

The rearrangement joins TRBV29-1 to TRBJ1-1; tentatively, D is TRBD1 (5 bases). Germline V gene sequence: CDR1 SQVTM, CDR2 ANQGSEA. V gave up 7 bases and J gave up 0 bases, with 12 bases separating them. This CDR3 has 13 residues. The CDR3 reads CSAGGELNTEAFF. The CDR3 nucleotides are TGCAGCGCTGGAGGGGAATTGAACACTGAAGCTTTCTTT.

This clonotype was seen at least ten times. This chain links TRBV7-8 with TRBJ2-3; D ambiguous. Germline V gene lookup returns CDR1 SGHVS and CDR2 FQNEAQ. V lost 2 bases and J 0 bases, leaving 12 bases between the germline ends. The CDR3 consists of 16 residues. In DNA, the CDR3 is TGTGCCAGCAGCTTAAGGAACTTCGCTAGCACAGATACGCAGTATTTT. Protein sequence: CASSLRNFASTDTQYF.

The chain couples TRBV5-1 to TRBJ2-1; TRBD1 agrees at 7 bases. The junction had 12 bases not matched to a gene; V was cut back by 3 bases and J by 6 bases. From germline, CDR1 is SGHRS and CDR2 YFSETQ. CDR3 length: 16 amino acids. The CDR3 spells CASSSFTGAGGNEQFF. The CDR3 region has the DNA TGCGCCAGCAGCTCTTTCACAGGGGCCGGTGGCAATGAGCAGTTCTTC.

In its sample, this clonotype was seen a few times. The chain links TRBV6-2 or TRBV6-3 to TRBJ1-3; 7 bases are shared with TRBD1. The ends lost 3 bases at V and 2 bases at J; junction bases unmatched: 7. CDR1 is MNHEY and CDR2 is SVGEGT in the germline V gene. The CDR3 totals 16 residues. The CDR3 loop is CASSYAPGQTGNTIYF. CDR3 nucleotide sequence: TGTGCCAGCAGTTATGCCCCGGGACAGACTGGAAACACCATATATTTT.

This chain connects TRBV10-3 to TRBJ1-2; maybe TRBD1 (6 bases). This CDR3 has 12 residues. Germline assignment: CDR1 ENHRY and CDR2 SYGVKD. V lost 7 bases and J 6 bases, leaving 12 bases between the germline ends. The CDR3 nucleotides are TGTGCCATCAACATCGACAGGCATGGCTACACCTTC. Translated, it gives CAINIDRHGYTF.

This chain connects TRBV3-1 to TRBJ1-2, with 7 bases that match TRBD1. The CDR3 has 14 amino acids. The germline gives CDR1 LGHDT, CDR2 YNNKEL (reference sequence). V was pared by 5 bases and J by 1 base, with 4 bases of the junction left unmatched. Here the CDR3 reads CASSFGTDNYGYTF. The DNA of the CDR3 is TGTGCCAGCAGCTTCGGGACAGATAACTATGGCTACACCTTC.

In its sample, this clonotype was seen many times. This chain joins TRBV7-2 and TRBJ2-1, with TRBD2 matching over 11 bases. The CDR3 is made up of 18 amino acids. CDR1 is SGHTA, CDR2 FQGNSA, per germline. J lost 6 bases, V lost 1 base, and 11 bases had no gene match. CDR3 region: CASSLGRRLAGGGNEQFF. CDR3 DNA sequence: TGTGCCAGCAGCTTAGGTCGTCGCCTAGCGGGAGGTGGCAATGAGCAGTTCTTC.

The chain combines TRBV5-1 with TRBJ2-2, with D possibly being TRBD1 or TRBD2 (6 bases each). There are 14 residues in the CDR3. V was clipped by 7 bases and J by 4 bases, with 14 bases between them. Looked up from germline, CDR1 is SGHRS and CDR2 is YFSETQ. CDR3 amino acids: CASQGGPGTGELFF. The CDR3, as DNA: TGCGCCAGCCAAGGGGGGCCAGGCACCGGGGAGCTGTTTTTT.

In this sample, this clonotype turned up a few times. The chain links TRBV11-2 to TRBJ2-7; TRBD2 agrees at 7 bases. V shed 1 base, J shed 4 bases, and the junction held 10 bases outside the gene matches. Germline V CDR1 and CDR2: SGHAT, FQNNGV. The CDR3 loop spans 16 amino acids. In nucleotides, the CDR3 is TGTGCCAGCAGCTTAGCAGGCGGGGGTAGCGTTTACGAGCAGTACTTC. Its protein is CASSLAGGGSVYEQYF.

The sample holds many counts of this clonotype. The chain recombines TRBV7-9 with TRBJ2-5, with D possibly matching TRBD1 (5 bases). Between the trimmed V and J ends, which lost 1 base and 5 bases, there was a span of 11 bases. The CDR3 is 14 amino acids. Per the germline V gene, CDR1 is SEHNR and CDR2 is FQNEAQ (reference sequence). The CDR3 DNA is TGTGCCAGCAGCTTAGAAGGGGTCCGGGAGACCCAGTACTTC. Translation gives CASSLEGVRETQYF.

This chain connects TRBV6-6 to TRBJ2-1; 12 positions agree with TRBD2. Per germline, CDR1 MNHNY and CDR2 SVGAGI (reference sequence). The length of the CDR3 is 17 residues. V lost 4 bases and J lost 7; bases outside the gene matches: 11. CDR3 DNA: TGTGCCAGCAGTTTCCAGACGACTAGCGGGAGTAGGAATGAGCAGTTCTTC. Translation: CASSFQTTSGSRNEQFF.

This clonotype was seen at least ten times. The J gene is TRBJ2-7, the V gene TRBV7-9; no firm D call. CDR1 is SEHNR and CDR2 is FQNEAQ in the germline V gene (reference sequence). The length of the CDR3 is 12 residues. With 4 bases removed from V and 2 bases from J, the gap between germline ends came to 6 bases. The CDR3 protein is CASSSQTYEQYF. The DNA of the CDR3 is TGTGCCAGCAGCTCACAGACCTACGAGCAGTACTTC.